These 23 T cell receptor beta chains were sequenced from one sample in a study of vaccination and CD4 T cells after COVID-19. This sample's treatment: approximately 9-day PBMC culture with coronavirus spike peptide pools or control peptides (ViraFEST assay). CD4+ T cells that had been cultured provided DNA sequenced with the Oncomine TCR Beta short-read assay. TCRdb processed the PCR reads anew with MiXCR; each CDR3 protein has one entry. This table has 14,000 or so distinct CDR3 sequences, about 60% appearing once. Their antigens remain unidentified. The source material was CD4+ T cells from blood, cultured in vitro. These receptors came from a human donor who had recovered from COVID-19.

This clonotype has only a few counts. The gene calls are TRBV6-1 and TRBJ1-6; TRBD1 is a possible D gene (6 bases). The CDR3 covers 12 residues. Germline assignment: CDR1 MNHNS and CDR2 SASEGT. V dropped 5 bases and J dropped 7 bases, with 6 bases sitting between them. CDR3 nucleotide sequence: TGTGCCAGCAGTCAGGGGAATTCACCCCTCCACTTT. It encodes CASSQGNSPLHF.

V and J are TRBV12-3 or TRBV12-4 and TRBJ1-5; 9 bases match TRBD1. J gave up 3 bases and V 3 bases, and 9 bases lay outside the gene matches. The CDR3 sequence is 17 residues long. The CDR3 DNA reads TGTGCCAGCAGTTTGTTCCCCGGGACAGGGAACAATCAGCCCCAGCATTTT. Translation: CASSLFPGTGNNQPQHF.

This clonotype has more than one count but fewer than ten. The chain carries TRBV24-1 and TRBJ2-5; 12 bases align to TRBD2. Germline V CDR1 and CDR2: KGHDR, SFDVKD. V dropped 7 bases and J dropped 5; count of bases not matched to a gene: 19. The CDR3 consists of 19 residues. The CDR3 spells CATRSPASGRAHCRETQYF. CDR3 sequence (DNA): TGTGCCACCAGGTCCCCCGCTAGCGGGAGGGCCCATTGTAGGGAGACCCAGTACTTC.

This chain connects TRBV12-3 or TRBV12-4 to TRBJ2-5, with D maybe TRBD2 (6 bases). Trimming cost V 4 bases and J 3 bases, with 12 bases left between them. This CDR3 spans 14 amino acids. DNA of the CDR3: TGTGCCAGCAGTTATGGTAGCGGAGAAGAGACCCAGTACTTC. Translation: CASSYGSGEETQYF.

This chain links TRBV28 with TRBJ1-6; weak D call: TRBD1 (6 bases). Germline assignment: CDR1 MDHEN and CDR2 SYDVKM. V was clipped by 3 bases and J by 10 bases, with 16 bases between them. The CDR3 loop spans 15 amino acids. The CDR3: CASSFLGGRRSPLHF. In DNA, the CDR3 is TGTGCCAGCAGTTTTCTTGGGGGCCGACGGTCACCCCTCCACTTT.

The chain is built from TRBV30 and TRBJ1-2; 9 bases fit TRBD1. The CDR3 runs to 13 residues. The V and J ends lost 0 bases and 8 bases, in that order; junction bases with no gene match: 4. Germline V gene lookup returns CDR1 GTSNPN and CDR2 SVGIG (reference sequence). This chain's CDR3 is CAWSVQGAPGYTF. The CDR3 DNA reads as TGTGCCTGGAGTGTACAGGGGGCGCCGGGCTACACCTTC.

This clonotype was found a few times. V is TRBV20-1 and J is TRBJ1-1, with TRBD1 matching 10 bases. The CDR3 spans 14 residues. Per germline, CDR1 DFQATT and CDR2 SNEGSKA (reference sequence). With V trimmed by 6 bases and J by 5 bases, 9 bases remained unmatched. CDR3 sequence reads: CSAGGDRGITEAFF. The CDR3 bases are TGCAGTGCCGGCGGGGACAGGGGTATAACTGAAGCTTTCTTT.

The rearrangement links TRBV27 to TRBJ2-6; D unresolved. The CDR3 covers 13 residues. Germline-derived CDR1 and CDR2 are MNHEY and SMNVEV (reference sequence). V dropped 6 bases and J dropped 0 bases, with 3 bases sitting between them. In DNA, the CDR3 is TGTGCCAGCAGAAACTCTGGGGCCAACGTCCTGACTTTC. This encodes CASRNSGANVLTF.

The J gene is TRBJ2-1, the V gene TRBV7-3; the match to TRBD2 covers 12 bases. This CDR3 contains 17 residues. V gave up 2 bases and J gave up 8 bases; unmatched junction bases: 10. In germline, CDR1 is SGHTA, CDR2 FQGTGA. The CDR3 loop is CASSLGALAGGQDEQFF. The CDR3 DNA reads TGTGCCAGCAGCTTAGGAGCGCTAGCGGGAGGGCAGGATGAGCAGTTCTTC.

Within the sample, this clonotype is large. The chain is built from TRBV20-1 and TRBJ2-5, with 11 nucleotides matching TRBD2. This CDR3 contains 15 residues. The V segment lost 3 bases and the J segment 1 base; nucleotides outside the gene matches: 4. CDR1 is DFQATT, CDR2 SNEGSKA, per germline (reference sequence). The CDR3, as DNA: TGCAGTGCTAGTCCGGGACTAGCGGTCCAAGAGACCCAGTACTTC. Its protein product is CSASPGLAVQETQYF.

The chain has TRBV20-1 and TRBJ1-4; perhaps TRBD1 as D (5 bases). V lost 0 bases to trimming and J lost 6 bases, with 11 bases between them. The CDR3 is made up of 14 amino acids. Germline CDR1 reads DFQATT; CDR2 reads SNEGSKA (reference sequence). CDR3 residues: CSARDGARHEKLFF. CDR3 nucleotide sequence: TGCAGTGCTAGAGATGGGGCCCGGCATGAAAAACTGTTTTTT.

The CDR3 DNA follows: TGTGCCAGCATCCAGGGTGGGGGAAAGACCCAGTACTTC. Its translation is CASIQGGGKTQYF. The chain has TRBV6-2 or TRBV6-3 and TRBJ2-5, with D perhaps given as TRBD1 or TRBD2 (5 bases each). The CDR3 has 13 amino acids. V was clipped by 7 bases and J by 6 bases, with 15 bases between them. CDR1 is MNHEY, CDR2 SVGEGT, per germline.

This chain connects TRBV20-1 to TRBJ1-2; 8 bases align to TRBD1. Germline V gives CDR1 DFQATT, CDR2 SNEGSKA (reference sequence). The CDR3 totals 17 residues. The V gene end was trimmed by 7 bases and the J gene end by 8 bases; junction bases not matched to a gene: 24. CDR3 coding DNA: TGCAGTGGTAGCCCCTCTCTTGGGGCAGGGGGCGGGAAGGGCTACACCTTC. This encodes CSGSPSLGAGGGKGYTF.

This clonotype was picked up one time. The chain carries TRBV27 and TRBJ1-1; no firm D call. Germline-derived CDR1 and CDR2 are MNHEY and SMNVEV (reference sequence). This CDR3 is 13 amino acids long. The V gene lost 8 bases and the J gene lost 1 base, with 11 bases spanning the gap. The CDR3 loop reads CASGVWGNTEAFF. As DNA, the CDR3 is TGTGCCAGCGGGGTGTGGGGGAACACTGAAGCTTTCTTT.

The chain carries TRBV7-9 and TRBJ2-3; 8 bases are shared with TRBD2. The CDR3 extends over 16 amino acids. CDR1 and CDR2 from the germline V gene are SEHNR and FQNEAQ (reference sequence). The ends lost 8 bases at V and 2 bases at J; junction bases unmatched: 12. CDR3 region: CASGHSGLAPTDTQYF. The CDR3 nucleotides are TGTGCCAGCGGTCACTCCGGACTAGCCCCCACAGATACGCAGTATTTT. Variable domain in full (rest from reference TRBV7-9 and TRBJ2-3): DTGVSQNPRHKITKRGQNVTFRCDPISEHNRLYWYRQTLGQGPEFLTYFQNEAQLEKSRLLSDRFSAERPKGSFSTLEIQRTEQGDSAMYLCASGHSGLAPTDTQYFGPGTRLTVL.

The CDR3 loop is CAWSVWQRGNEQFF. In DNA, the CDR3 is TGTGCCTGGAGTGTATGGCAGCGAGGGAATGAGCAGTTCTTC. The chain has TRBV30 and TRBJ2-1; possible D gene TRBD2, 5 bases. Deletions cut 0 bases from V and 7 bases from J, with 13 bases between. This CDR3 comprises 14 residues. Germline V gene data show CDR1 as GTSNPN and CDR2 as SVGIG (reference sequence). Based on the CDR3 plus reference TRBV30 and TRBJ2-1, the full variable domain is SQTIHQWPATLVQPVGSPLSLECTVEGTSNPNLYWYRQAAGRGLQLLFYSVGIGQISSEVPQNLSASRPQDRQFILSSKKLLLSDSGFYLCAWSVWQRGNEQFFGPGTRLTVL.

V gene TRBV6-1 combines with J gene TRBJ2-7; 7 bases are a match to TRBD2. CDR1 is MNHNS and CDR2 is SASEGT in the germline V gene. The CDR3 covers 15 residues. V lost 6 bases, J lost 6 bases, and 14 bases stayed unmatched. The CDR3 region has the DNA TGTGCCAGCAGACCATACGGGAGGACCGCCGGCGAGCAGTACTTC. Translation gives CASRPYGRTAGEQYF.

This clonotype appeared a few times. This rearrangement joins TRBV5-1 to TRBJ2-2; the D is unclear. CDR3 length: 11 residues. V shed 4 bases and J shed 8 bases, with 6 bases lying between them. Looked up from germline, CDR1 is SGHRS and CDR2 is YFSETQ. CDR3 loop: CASSLPGELFF. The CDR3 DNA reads TGCGCCAGCAGCCTACCTGGGGAGCTGTTTTTT.

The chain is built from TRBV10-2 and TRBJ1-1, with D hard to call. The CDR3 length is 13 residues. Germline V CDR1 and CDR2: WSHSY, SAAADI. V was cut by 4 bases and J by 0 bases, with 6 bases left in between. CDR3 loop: CASSVALNTEAFF. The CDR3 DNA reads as TGCGCCAGCAGTGTTGCTCTGAACACTGAAGCTTTCTTT.

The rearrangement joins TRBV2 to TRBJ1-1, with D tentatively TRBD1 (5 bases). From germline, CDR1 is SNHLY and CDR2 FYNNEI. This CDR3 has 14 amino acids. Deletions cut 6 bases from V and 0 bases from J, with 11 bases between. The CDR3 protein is CASRGGRMNTEAFF. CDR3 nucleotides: TGTGCCAGCAGGGGGGGACGGATGAACACTGAAGCTTTCTTT. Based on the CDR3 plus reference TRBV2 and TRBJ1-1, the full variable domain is EPEVTQTPSHQVTQMGQEVILRCVPISNHLYFYWYRQILGQKVEFLVSFYNNEISEKSEIFDDQFSVERPDGSNFTLKIRSTKLEDSAMYFCASRGGRMNTEAFFGQGTRLTVV.

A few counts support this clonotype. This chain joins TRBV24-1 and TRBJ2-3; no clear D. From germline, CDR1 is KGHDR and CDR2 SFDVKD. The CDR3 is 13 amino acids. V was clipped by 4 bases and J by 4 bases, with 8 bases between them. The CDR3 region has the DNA TGTGCCACCAGTGAGAATATCCCAGATACGCAGTATTTT. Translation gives CATSENIPDTQYF.

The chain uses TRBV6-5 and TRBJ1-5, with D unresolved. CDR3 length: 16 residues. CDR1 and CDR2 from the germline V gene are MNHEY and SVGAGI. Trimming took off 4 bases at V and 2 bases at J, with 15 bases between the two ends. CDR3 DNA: TGTGCCAGCAGTTCCATCCCGGGGTATGGCAATCAGCCCCAGCATTTT. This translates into CASSSIPGYGNQPQHF.

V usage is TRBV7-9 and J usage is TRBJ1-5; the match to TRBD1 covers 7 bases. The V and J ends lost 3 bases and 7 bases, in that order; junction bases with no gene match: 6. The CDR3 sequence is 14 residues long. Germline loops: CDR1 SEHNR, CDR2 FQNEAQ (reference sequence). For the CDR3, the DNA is TGTGCCAGCAGCTTCACAGGGGTGGGACAGCCCCAGCATTTT. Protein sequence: CASSFTGVGQPQHF.